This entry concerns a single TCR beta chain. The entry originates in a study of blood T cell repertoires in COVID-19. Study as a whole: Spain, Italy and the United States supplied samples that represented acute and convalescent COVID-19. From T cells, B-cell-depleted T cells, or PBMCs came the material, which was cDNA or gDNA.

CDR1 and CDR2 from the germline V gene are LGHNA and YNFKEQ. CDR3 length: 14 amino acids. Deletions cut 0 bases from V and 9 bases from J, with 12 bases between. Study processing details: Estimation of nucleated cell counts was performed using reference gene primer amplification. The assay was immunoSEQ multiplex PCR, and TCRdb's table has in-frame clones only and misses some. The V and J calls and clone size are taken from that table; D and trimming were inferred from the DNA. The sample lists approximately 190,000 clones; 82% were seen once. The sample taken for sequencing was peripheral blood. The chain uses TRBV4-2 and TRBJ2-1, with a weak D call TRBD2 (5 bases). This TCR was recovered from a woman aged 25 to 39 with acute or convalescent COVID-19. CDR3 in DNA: TGTGCCAGCAGCCAAGATGAGGACTTAGGTGAGCAGTTCTTC. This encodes CASSQDEDLGEQFF.